Listed here are 13 T cell receptor beta chains from one sample, sequenced in a study of early T cells in non-severe SARS-CoV-2 infection. TCRdb reprocessed the 5' RACE reads via MiXCR and lists one record per CDR3 protein. The table shows some 77,000 distinct CDR3 sequences, with 9% to 10% occurring only once. The sequencing input was whole blood. The receptor source for this set is an adult who was a healthcare worker with PCR-confirmed SARS-CoV-2 infection or an uninfected control (not recorded which).

This rearrangement joins TRBV7-3 to TRBJ2-1, with TRBD1 matching 7 bases. Germline V gives CDR1 SGHTA, CDR2 FQGTGA. This CDR3 contains 14 residues. V lost 7 bases to trimming and J lost 4 bases; unmatched junction nucleotides: 7. The CDR3 DNA reads TGTGCCAGCAAACCGGGACAGTTTTACAATGAGCAGTTCTTC. This codes for CASKPGQFYNEQFF.

This clonotype was seen many times. The J gene is TRBJ2-1, the V gene TRBV6-4; 12 nucleotides line up with TRBD2. Germline V gene sequence: CDR1 MRHNA, CDR2 SNTAGT. This CDR3 has 14 residues. V shed 7 bases, J shed 8 bases, and the junction held 6 bases outside the gene matches. The CDR3 bases are TGTGCCAGCAAGAGACTAGCGGGAGAAGATGAGCAGTTCTTC. Its protein product is CASKRLAGEDEQFF.

Many counts were recorded for this clonotype. The chain recombines TRBV28 with TRBJ1-2, with 7 nucleotides matching TRBD1. Germline V gives CDR1 MDHEN, CDR2 SYDVKM. The CDR3 spans 13 residues. V gave up 4 bases and J gave up 8 bases; unmatched junction bases: 7. Written as DNA, the CDR3 is TGTGCCAGCAGTTCCCAGGGGGGCTACGGCTACACCTTC. Translating gives CASSSQGGYGYTF.

In its sample, this clonotype was seen many times. The genes are TRBV9 and TRBJ2-7; 11 nucleotides match TRBD1. V trimming: 4 bases; J trimming: 6 bases; junction bases outside the gene matches: 9. The CDR3 runs to 15 residues. Germline loops: CDR1 SGDLS, CDR2 YYNGEE. For the CDR3, the DNA is TGTGCCAGCAGCTCTAATTCCGGGACAGGGGGCGAGCAGTACTTC. Translated, it gives CASSSNSGTGGEQYF. Full variable domain (outside the CDR3, taken from reference TRBV9 and TRBJ2-7): DSGVTQTPKHLITATGQRVTLRCSPRSGDLSVYWYQQSLDQGLQFLIQYYNGEERAKGNILERFSAQQFPDLHSELNLSSLELGDSALYFCASSSNSGTGGEQYFGPGTRLTVT.

The chain links TRBV9 to TRBJ2-1; TRBD2 matches at 8 bases. The CDR3 runs to 16 residues. From germline, CDR1 is SGDLS and CDR2 YYNGEE. V was pared by 2 bases and J by 4 bases, with 8 bases of the junction left unmatched. The DNA of the CDR3 is TGTGCCAGCAGCGTGGGTTGGCGGGAGGTATACAATGAGCAGTTCTTC. It codes for CASSVGWREVYNEQFF.

The table lists this clonotype with a few counts. J is TRBJ1-5 and V is TRBV28; D is undetermined. This CDR3 has 14 amino acids. Trimming left V 7 bases short and J 1 base short, with 11 bases between. Per the germline V gene, CDR1 is MDHEN and CDR2 is SYDVKM. The CDR3 here is CASKRAVSNQPQHF. The CDR3 coding sequence is TGTGCCAGCAAGAGGGCAGTCAGCAATCAGCCCCAGCATTTT.

V usage is TRBV6-1 and J usage is TRBJ2-4; D ambiguous. The germline CDR1 and CDR2 sequences are MNHNS and SASEGT. Trimming removed 2 bases at V and 0 bases at J, with 5 bases between. There are 14 residues in the CDR3. Here the CDR3 reads CASSEFAAKNIQYF. CDR3 DNA: TGTGCCAGCAGTGAATTCGCAGCCAAAAACATTCAGTACTTC.

The chain is built from TRBV4-1 and TRBJ2-1, with D hard to call. Between the trimmed V and J ends, which lost 2 bases and 4 bases, there was a span of 27 bases. Germline V gene data show CDR1 as MGHRA and CDR2 as YSYEKL. The CDR3 consists of 20 residues. CDR3 loop: CASSQSVPYSSGTEYNEQFF. The DNA for the CDR3 is TGCGCCAGCAGCCAAAGTGTGCCGTACTCGTCAGGTACCGAATACAATGAGCAGTTCTTC.

This clonotype appeared many times. V gene TRBV25-1 combines with J gene TRBJ2-7; no clear D. This CDR3 contains 15 residues. V was shortened by 7 bases and J by 5 bases, with 21 bases between the two germline ends. The germline CDR1 and CDR2 sequences are MGHDK and SYGVNS. The CDR3 DNA follows: TGTGCCAGCAAGGGTTCAAACCGCTTGGGGAACGAGCAGTACTTC. Encoded protein: CASKGSNRLGNEQYF.

The chain combines TRBV19 with TRBJ1-5, with D maybe TRBD1 (5 bases). This CDR3 contains 14 residues. The V end was cut by 4 bases, the J end by 2 bases, with 9 bases between. Germline V CDR1 and CDR2: LNHDA, SQIVND (reference sequence). The CDR3 coding sequence is TGTGCCAGTAGTAGGAGGGGTCGCAATCAGCCCCAGCATTTT. It encodes CASSRRGRNQPQHF.

Note on this clonotype: Likely a read error: the CDR3 ends without its conserved phenylalanine or tryptophan. The chain couples TRBV5-1 to TRBJ2-3, with D perhaps TRBD2 (5 bases). Per germline, CDR1 SGHRS and CDR2 YFSETQ. Trimming cost V 0 bases and J 2 bases, with 10 bases left between them. The CDR3 has 15 amino acids. CDR3 sequence: CASSLASGITDTQYI. DNA of the CDR3: TGCGCCAGCAGCTTGGCCAGCGGTATCACAGATACGCAGTATATT.

The rearrangement joins TRBV28 to TRBJ1-2; TRBD1 aligns across 9 bases. Per germline, CDR1 MDHEN and CDR2 SYDVKM. The CDR3 covers 14 residues. Losses at the gene ends were 5 bases for V and 2 bases for J; bases not matched to a gene: 3. In nucleotides, the CDR3 is TGTGCCAGCAGTATCGGACAGGGGAACTATGGCTACACCTTC. Translating gives CASSIGQGNYGYTF.

This clonotype was counted ten times or more. This chain joins TRBV3-1 and TRBJ1-1; D is uncertain. The germline V gene has CDR1 LGHDT and CDR2 YNNKEL (reference sequence). The CDR3 contains 13 residues. Trimming pared 4 bases from V and 11 bases from J, leaving 17 bases between. DNA for the CDR3: TGTGCCAGCAGCCCGAGAGACCCACGAGGCGCTTTCTTT. As protein: CASSPRDPRGAFF.